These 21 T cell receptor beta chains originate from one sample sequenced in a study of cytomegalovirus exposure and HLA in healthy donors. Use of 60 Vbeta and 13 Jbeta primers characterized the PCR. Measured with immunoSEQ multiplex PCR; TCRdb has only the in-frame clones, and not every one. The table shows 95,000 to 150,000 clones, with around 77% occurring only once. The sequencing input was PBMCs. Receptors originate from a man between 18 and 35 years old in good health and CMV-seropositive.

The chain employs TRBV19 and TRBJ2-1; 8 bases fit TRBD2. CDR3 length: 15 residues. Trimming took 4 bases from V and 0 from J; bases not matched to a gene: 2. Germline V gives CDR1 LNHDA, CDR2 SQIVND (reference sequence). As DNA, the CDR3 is TGTGCCAGTAGTAATCTAGCGGGCTCCTACAATGAGCAGTTCTTC. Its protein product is CASSNLAGSYNEQFF. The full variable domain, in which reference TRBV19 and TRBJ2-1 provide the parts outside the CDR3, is DGGITQSPKYLFRKEGQNVTLSCEQNLNHDAMYWYRQDPGQGLRLIYYSQIVNDFQKGDIAEGYSVSREKKESFPLTVTSAQKNPTAFYLCASSNLAGSYNEQFFGPGTRLTVL.

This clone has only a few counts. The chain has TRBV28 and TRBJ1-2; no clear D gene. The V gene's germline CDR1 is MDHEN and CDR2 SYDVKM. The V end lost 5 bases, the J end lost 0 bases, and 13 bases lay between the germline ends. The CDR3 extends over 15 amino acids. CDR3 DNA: TGTGCCAGCAGTACTACTTCCGGGTCTAACTATGGCTACACCTTC. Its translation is CASSTTSGSNYGYTF.

This CDR3 reads CASSLGDRTSFRELFF. CDR3 coding DNA: TGCGCCAGCAGCTTGGGTGATCGGACTAGCTTCCGGGAGCTGTTTTTT. The chain carries TRBV5-1 and TRBJ2-2; TRBD2 matches at 8 bases. Germline V lookup: CDR1 SGHRS, CDR2 YFSETQ. Losses at the gene ends were 0 bases for V and 9 bases for J; bases not matched to a gene: 10. The CDR3 is 16 amino acids.

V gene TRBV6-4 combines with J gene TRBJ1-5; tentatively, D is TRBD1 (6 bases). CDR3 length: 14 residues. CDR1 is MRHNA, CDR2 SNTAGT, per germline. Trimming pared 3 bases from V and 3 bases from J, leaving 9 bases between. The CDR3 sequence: CASSEDSNNQPQHF. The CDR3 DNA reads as TGTGCCAGCAGTGAGGACAGTAACAATCAGCCCCAGCATTTT.

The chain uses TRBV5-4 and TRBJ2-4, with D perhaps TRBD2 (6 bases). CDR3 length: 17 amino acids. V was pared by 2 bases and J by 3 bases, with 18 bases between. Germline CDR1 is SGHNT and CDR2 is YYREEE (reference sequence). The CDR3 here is CASSFGGSSRDKNIQYF. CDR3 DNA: TGTGCCAGCAGCTTCGGAGGGTCGAGTCGGGACAAAAACATTCAGTACTTC.

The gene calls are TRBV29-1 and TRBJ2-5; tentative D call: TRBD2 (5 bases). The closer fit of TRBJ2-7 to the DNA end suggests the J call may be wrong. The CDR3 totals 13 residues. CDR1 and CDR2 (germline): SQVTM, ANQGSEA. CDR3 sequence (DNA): TGCAGCGTGGAGGACCCAGGTTCCTACGAGCAGTACTTC. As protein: CSVEDPGSYEQYF.

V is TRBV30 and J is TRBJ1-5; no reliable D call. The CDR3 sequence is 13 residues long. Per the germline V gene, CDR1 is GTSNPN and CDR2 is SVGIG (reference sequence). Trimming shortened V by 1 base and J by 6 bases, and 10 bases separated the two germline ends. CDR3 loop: CAWSGGSVQPQHF. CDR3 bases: TGTGCCTGGAGTGGAGGATCGGTTCAGCCCCAGCATTTT. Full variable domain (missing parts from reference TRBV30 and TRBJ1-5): SQTIHQWPATLVQPVGSPLSLECTVEGTSNPNLYWYRQAAGRGLQLLFYSVGIGQISSEVPQNLSASRPQDRQFILSSKKLLLSDSGFYLCAWSGGSVQPQHFGDGTRLSIL.

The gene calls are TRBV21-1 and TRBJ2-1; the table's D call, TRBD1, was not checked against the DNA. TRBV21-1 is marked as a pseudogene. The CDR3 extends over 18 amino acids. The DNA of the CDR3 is TGTGCCAGCAGCAAAACGCTTAAGGGGACAACGAATTACAATGAGCAGTTCTTC. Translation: CASSKTLKGTTNYNEQFF.

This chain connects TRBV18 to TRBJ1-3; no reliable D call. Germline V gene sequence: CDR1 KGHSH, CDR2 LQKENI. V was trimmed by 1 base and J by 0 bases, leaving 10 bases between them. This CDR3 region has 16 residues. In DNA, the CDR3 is TGTGCCAGCTCACCACGGACTGCGAACTCTGGAAACACCATATATTTT. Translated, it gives CASSPRTANSGNTIYF.

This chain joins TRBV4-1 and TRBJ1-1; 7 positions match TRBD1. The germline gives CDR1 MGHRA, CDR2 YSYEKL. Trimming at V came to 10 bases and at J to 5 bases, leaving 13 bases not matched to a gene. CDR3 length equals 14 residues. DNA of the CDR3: TGCGCCACCCAAGCCATCCAGGGGGTAACTGAAGCTTTCTTT. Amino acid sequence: CATQAIQGVTEAFF.

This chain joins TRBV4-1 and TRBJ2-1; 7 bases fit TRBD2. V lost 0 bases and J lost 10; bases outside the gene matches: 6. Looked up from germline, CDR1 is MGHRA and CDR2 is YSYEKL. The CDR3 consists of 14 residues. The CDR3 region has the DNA TGCGCCAGCAGCCAAGATATGGGAGGGAGGGAGCAGTTCTTC. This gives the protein CASSQDMGGREQFF.

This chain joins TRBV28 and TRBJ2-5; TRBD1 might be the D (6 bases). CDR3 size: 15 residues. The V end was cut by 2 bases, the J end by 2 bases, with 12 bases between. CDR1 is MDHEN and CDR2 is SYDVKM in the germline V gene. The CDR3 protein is CASSLISQGQETQYF. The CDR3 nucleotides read TGTGCCAGCAGTTTAATATCACAGGGACAAGAGACCCAGTACTTC.

Written as DNA, the CDR3 is TGTGCCAGCAGCTTGGGGGGGGCGAGGAATGAGCAGTTCTTC. Its translation is CASSLGGARNEQFF. The gene calls are TRBV7-2 and TRBJ2-1; maybe TRBD2 (7 bases). Trimming took off 3 bases at V and 7 bases at J, with 13 bases between the two ends. The CDR3 is made up of 14 amino acids. Per germline, CDR1 SGHTA and CDR2 FQGNSA.

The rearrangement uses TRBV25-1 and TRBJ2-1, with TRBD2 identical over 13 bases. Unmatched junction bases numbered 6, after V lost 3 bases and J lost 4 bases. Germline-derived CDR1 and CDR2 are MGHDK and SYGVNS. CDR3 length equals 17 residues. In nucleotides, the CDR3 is TGTGCCAGCAGTGATTCCGGGACTAGCGGGGTGTACAATGAGCAGTTCTTC. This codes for CASSDSGTSGVYNEQFF.

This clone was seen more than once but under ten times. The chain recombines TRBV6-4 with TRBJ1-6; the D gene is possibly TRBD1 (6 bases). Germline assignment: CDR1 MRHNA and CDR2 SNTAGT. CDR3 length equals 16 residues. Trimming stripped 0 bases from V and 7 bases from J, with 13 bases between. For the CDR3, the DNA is TGTGCCAGCAGTGACTCCGTCAGGGGCAGCAATTCACCCCTCCACTTT. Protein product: CASSDSVRGSNSPLHF.

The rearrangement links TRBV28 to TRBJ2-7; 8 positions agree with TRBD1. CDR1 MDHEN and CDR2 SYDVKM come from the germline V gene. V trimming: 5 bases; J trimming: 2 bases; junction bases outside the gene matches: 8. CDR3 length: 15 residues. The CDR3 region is CASSTPGTGTYEQYF. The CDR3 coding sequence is TGTGCCAGCAGTACCCCCGGGACAGGAACCTACGAGCAGTACTTC.

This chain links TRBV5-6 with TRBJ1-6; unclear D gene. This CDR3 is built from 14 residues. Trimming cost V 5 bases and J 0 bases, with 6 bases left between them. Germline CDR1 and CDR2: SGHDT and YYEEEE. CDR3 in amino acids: CASRRSSYNSPLHF. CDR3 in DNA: TGTGCCAGCAGAAGGAGCTCCTATAATTCACCCCTCCACTTT.

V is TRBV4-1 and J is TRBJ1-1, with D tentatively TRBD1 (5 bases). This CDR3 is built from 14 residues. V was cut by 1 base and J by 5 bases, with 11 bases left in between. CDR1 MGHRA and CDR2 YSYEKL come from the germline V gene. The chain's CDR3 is CASSQGPRVTEAFF. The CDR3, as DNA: TGCGCCAGCAGCCAAGGGCCCAGGGTGACTGAAGCTTTCTTT.

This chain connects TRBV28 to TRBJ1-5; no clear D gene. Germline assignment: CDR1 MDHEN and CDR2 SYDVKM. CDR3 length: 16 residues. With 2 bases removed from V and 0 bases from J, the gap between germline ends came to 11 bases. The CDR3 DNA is TGTGCCAGCAGTTTAGAGAGTACGCATAGCAATCAGCCCCAGCATTTT. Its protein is CASSLESTHSNQPQHF.

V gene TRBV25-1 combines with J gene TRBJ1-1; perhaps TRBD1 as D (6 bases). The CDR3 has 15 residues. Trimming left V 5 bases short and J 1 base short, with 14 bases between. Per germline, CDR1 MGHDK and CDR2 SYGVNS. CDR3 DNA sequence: TGTGCCAGCAGTAGGACAGTTCTAGGGAACACTGAAGCTTTCTTT. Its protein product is CASSRTVLGNTEAFF.

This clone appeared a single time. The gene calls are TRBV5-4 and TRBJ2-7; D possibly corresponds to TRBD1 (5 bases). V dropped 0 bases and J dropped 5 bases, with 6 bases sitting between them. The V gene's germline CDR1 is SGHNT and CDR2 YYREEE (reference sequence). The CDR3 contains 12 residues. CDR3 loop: CASSLGRDEQYF. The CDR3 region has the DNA TGTGCCAGCAGCTTGGGCAGGGACGAGCAGTACTTC.